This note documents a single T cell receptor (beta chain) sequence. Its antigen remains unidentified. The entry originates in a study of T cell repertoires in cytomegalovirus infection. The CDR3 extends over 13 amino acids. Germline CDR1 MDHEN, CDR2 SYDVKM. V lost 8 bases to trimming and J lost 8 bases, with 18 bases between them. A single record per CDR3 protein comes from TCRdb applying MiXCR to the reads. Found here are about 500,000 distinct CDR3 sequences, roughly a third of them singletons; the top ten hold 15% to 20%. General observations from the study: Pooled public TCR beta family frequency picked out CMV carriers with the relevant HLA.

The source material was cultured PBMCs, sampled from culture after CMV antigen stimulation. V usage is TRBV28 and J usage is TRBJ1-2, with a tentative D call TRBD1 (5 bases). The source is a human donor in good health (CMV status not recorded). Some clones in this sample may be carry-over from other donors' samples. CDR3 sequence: CASRDGPPGGYTF. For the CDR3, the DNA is TGTGCCAGCCGGGACGGGCCACCGGGGGGCTACACCTTC.